This T cell receptor (beta chain) was sequenced for a study of OX40 agonist ivuxolimab in advanced cancers. Study details: The study reported partial responses in three patients: one hepatocellular carcinoma, two cutaneous melanoma.

Germline-derived CDR1 and CDR2 are LGHNA and YNFKEQ. The CDR3 covers 19 residues. After removal of 0 bases from V and 4 bases from J, the junction contained 16 bases not matched to a gene. The data were produced by immunoSEQ multiplex PCR, yet TCRdb's version contains in-frame clones alone and is incomplete. The repertoire has about 44,000 clones, under 95% of them found once; the top ten carry nearly 15%. The chain recombines TRBV4-2 with TRBJ2-3; 7 bases fit TRBD2. This receptor was taken from an adult with an advanced solid tumor such as melanoma, head and neck, liver or kidney cancer. The sequencing used CD4+ or CD8+ T cells sorted from blood, collected in a trial of the OX40 agonist ivuxolimab. The CDR3: CASSQDLWVAGVMADTQYF. Here the CDR3 DNA reads TGTGCCAGCAGCCAAGATCTCTGGGTGGCGGGAGTAATGGCAGATACGCAGTATTTT.